This T cell receptor beta chain was obtained from a study of metastatic and nonmetastatic thyroid tumors. Study overall: Repertoires from blood and tumor or nodule tissue of malignant and benign thyroid patients were compared.

Study conclusions and caveats: In both blood and tumor samples, TCR beta diversity was reported significantly higher for malignant than benign nodules.

Thyroid surgery took place with no prior treatment in any patient. Original data processing: Variation in CDR3 across clinicopathological groups served as the basis for constructing a distant-metastasis classifier in papillary thyroid cancer. MiXCR was used by TCRdb to re-call the PCR reads. V and J calls and clone size were set by TCRdb, not the authors. This table holds approximately 24,000 clones, under 25% found once. The CDR3 consists of 21 residues. Germline V gives CDR1 KGHSH, CDR2 LQKENI. After removal of 3 bases from V and 0 bases from J, the junction contained 16 bases not matched to a gene. Of note for this clone: Its antigen is not known.

This chain joins TRBV18 and TRBJ2-6, with 8 bases lining up with TRBD1. The sample was blood. The TCR was taken from a male donor with papillary thyroid cancer or a benign thyroid nodule (not recorded which). Some clones in this sample may be carry-over from other donors' samples. The CDR3 sequence: CASSPPGQGAATSSGANVLTF. The CDR3 DNA follows: TGTGCCAGCTCACCCCCGGGGCAGGGGGCGGCTACCAGCTCTGGGGCCAACGTCCTGACTTTC.